This entry concerns a single T cell receptor beta chain. Measured with immunoSEQ multiplex PCR; TCRdb has only the in-frame clones, and not every one. The data show fewer than 120,000 clones, less than 85% seen once. This CDR3 region has 13 residues. V gave up 9 bases and J gave up 1 base, with 13 bases separating them. Looked up from germline, CDR1 is ENHRY and CDR2 is SYGVKD. The data belong to a study of blood T cell repertoires in COVID-19. The chain carries TRBV10-3 and TRBJ2-7; D perhaps matches TRBD2 (6 bases). The sequenced material came from peripheral blood. The source of this sequence is a woman aged 80 or over with acute or convalescent COVID-19. The CDR3 reads CAITGVGSYEQYF. CDR3 nucleotides: TGTGCCATTACGGGGGTAGGGTCCTACGAGCAGTACTTC.